This TCR beta chain was retrieved from a study of cytomegalovirus exposure and HLA in healthy donors (dated by TCRdb to 2017 to 2019). Regarding the research as a whole: According to a later analysis, one platform produced both the roughly 120 validation repertoires and the 700 or so repertoires of the first cohort. Along with the approximately 650-subject first cohort, a separate validation cohort of approximately 110 different subjects was used. High-throughput TCR immunosequencing, statistical association of individual TCRs with disease status, and machine learning were combined to predict cytomegalovirus infection status. The study aimed to test whether signatures of past pathogen exposure could be identified by cataloging public T cell receptors. The paper as a whole reports these results and caveats: A later analysis found that TCRs clustered in the first cohort also tended to co-occur in the roughly 120 validation repertoires, with 90% to 95% of cluster scores above 0. According to the authors, the approach could potentially be generalized to other disease states and immunological phenotypes. Cytomegalovirus status was reported to be diagnosed by the classifier with high specificity and sensitivity in both the original and validation cohorts. Most TCR sequences were observed very rarely across donors, whereas some public TCRs were present in many individuals. A later analysis had no HLA typing for the validation cohort, so co-occurrence there was scored across all 110 or so repertoires. In the study, some 160 TCR beta chains were listed as associated with cytomegalovirus. In vitro tests confirmed that a few of the cytomegalovirus-associated TCR beta chains recognize cytomegalovirus antigens.

The donors were included in the validation cohort of 120 subjects, a group kept apart from the approximately 670-subject first cohort. This clone showed up just once. No cognate antigen has been identified for it. Within one base of it there is no much larger clone, and no base qualities were kept. Sequences SGHAT (CDR1) and FQNNGV (CDR2) are obtained from the germline V gene. The CDR3, from cysteine to phenylalanine, totals 12 residues. Just the 36-base CDR3 DNA is kept, in frame starting at base 1. Trimming takes 4 bases from V and 3 bases from J, and the germline ends sit 4 bases apart. The library was prepared using the immunoSEQ multiplex PCR assay. The published analysis was carried out like this. A statistical classification framework was built to diagnose cytomegalovirus status from the catalog of TCR beta chain sequences. This immuneACCESS table, as held by TCRdb, lists in-frame sequences with V and J called but not all clones. Of the missing ones, under half trace to an unresolved V gene in checked studies; the others have no known cause. That table furnishes V, J and clone size, whereas the DNA furnished D and trimming. This sample gives tens of thousands of clones in total; more than 80% of them show up just once. The top ten hold about 5.8% of the sample.

The clonotype was recovered from a young woman in good health and CMV-seronegative. Specimen: PBMCs. Here the chain combines TRBV11-2 and TRBJ1-3; no D gene is confidently identified. The sequenced DNA is TGTGCCAGCAGCTCGGTTGGAAACACCATATATTTT. It translates as CASSSVGNTIYF.